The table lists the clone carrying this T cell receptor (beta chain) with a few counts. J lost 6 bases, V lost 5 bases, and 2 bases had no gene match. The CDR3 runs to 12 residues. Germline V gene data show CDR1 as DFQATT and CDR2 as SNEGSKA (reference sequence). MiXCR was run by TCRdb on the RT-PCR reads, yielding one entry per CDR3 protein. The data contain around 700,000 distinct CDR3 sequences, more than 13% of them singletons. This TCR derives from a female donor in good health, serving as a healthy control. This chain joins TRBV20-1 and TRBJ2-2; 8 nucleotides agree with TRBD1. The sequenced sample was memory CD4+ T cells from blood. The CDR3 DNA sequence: TGCAGTGCTGCACAGGGGGCCGGGGAGCTGTTTTTT. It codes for CSAAQGAGELFF.